The source of this T cell receptor beta chain is a study of blood T cell repertoires in COVID-19. The sample holds one count of this clone. Clones were sequenced by immunoSEQ multiplex PCR, and TCRdb holds only the in-frame ones, with some missing. This sample has under 30,000 clones; around 80% occur once, and the top ten carry 46%. The sequenced material came from peripheral blood. This clonotype was obtained from a woman in her sixties or seventies with acute or convalescent COVID-19.

The CDR3 region is CSRRRGETQYF. In DNA form, the CDR3 reads TGCAGCCGAAGGCGGGGGGAGACCCAGTACTTC. The chain uses TRBV20-1 and TRBJ2-5; the match to TRBD2 covers 7 bases. CDR1 and CDR2 from the germline V gene are DFQATT and SNEGSKA (reference sequence). CDR3 length: 11 residues.